The clone carrying this TCR beta chain was detected only a few times. Its antigen is undetermined. As for time point: sample taken at primary tumor resection. All TCR cDNA molecules were individually tagged with a unique molecular identifier. TCRdb itself ran the 5' RACE reads through MiXCR, one entry per CDR3 protein. Of about 15,000 distinct CDR3 sequences in the sample, under 8% were seen once. The record originates from a study of spatial heterogeneity in lung cancer. General study findings and limits: Tumors with more nonsynonymous mutations had more expanded intratumoral alpha and beta TCRs.

Sequencing used lung tumor tissue, obtained at surgery. The clonotype originates from a male donor with early-stage non-small cell lung cancer.

The CDR3 spells CSARVSGGLNRATEAFF. CDR3 in DNA: TGCAGTGCTAGAGTATCGGGGGGCCTAAATCGTGCGACTGAAGCTTTCTTT. The genes are TRBV20-1 and TRBJ1-1; possible D gene TRBD1, 6 bases. Germline CDR1 and CDR2: DFQATT and SNEGSKA (reference sequence). The germline V and J ends were trimmed by 1 base and 5 bases, with 23 bases remaining between them. This CDR3 region has 17 residues.